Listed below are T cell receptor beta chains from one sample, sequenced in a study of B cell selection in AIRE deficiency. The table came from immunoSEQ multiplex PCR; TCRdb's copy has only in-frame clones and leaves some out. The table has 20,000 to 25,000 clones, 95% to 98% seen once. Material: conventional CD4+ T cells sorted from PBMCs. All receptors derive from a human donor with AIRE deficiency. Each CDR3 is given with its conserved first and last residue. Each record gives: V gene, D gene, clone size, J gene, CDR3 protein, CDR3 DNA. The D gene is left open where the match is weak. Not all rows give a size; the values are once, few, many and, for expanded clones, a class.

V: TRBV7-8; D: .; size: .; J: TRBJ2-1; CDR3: CASSSRGPGLSANEQFF; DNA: TGTGCCAGCAGCTCAAGAGGACCGGGACTCTCGGCAAATGAGCAGTTCTTC
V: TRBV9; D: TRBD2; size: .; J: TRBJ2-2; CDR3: CASSVGVAGGTGELFF; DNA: TGTGCCAGCAGCGTAGGAGTAGCGGGAGGTACCGGGGAGCTGTTTTTT
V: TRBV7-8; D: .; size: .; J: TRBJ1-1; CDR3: CASSSGRQGNTEAFF; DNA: TGTGCCAGCAGCTCGGGACGGCAGGGGAACACTGAAGCTTTCTTT
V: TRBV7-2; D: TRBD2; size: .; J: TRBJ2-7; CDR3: CASSKRDSYEQYF; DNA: TGTGCCAGCAGCAAGCGGGACTCCTACGAGCAGTACTTC
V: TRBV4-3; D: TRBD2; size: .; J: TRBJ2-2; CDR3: CASSQGMAGEPTGELFF; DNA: TGCGCCAGCAGCCAAGGAATGGCGGGAGAACCCACCGGGGAGCTGTTTTTT
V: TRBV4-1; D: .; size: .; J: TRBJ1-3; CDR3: CASSHRIFATGNTIYF; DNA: TGCGCCAGCAGCCACAGGATATTCGCCACTGGAAACACCATATATTTT
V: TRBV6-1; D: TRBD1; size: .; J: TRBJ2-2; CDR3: CASNADRGPRGELFF; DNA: TGTGCCAGCAACGCCGACAGGGGGCCGAGGGGGGAGCTGTTTTTT
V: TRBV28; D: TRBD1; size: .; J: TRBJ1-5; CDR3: CASSWAGGGIQPQHF; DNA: TGTGCCAGCAGTTGGGCAGGGGGGGGGATTCAGCCCCAGCATTTT
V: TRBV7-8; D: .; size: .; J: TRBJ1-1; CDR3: CASSLEAATLVPEAFF; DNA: TGTGCCAGCAGCTTAGAAGCAGCTACCCTAGTCCCTGAAGCTTTCTTT
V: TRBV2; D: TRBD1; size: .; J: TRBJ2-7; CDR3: CASSDMGQGPYEQYF; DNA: TGTGCCAGCAGTGATATGGGACAGGGTCCCTACGAGCAGTACTTC
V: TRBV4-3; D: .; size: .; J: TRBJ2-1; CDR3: CASSPGISYNEQFF; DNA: TGCGCCAGCAGCCCCGGGATCTCCTACAATGAGCAGTTCTTC
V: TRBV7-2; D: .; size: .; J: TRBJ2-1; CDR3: CASSLVSLEQFF; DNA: TGTGCCAGCAGCTTGGTTAGCCTTGAGCAGTTCTTC
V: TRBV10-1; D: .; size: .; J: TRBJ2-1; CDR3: CASSASTKGQFF; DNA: TGCGCCAGCAGTGCTTCGACGAAGGGGCAGTTCTTC
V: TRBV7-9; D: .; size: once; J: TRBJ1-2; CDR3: CASSFGGRPRGKNYGYTF; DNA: TGTGCCAGCAGCTTCGGAGGGAGACCGAGGGGCAAAAACTATGGCTACACCTTC
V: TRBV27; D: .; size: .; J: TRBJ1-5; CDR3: CASSYGGPNQPQHF; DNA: TGTGCCAGCAGTTACGGGGGACCCAATCAGCCCCAGCATTTT
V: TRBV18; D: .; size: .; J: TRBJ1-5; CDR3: CASSPRTGRNNQPQHF; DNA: TGTGCCAGCTCACCTCGAACAGGGAGGAACAATCAGCCCCAGCATTTT
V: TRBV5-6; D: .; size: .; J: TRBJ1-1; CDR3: CAYSEGRNTEAFF; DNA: TGTGCCTACAGCGAGGGCCGGAACACTGAAGCTTTCTTT
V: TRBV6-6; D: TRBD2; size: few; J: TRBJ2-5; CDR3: CASSPLAGGSAETQYF; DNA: TGTGCCAGCAGTCCGCTAGCGGGAGGTTCGGCAGAGACCCAGTACTTC
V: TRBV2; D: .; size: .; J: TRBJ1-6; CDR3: CASSEESGAYNSPLHF; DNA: TGTGCCAGCAGTGAAGAATCCGGGGCCTATAATTCACCCCTCCACTTT
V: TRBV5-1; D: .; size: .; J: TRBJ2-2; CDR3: CASSLVGGELFF; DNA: TGCGCCAGCAGCCTTGTCGGGGGGGAGCTGTTTTTT
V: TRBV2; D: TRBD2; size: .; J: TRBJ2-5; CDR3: CASSGLAGYQETQYF; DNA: TGTGCCAGCAGTGGGCTAGCGGGGTACCAAGAGACCCAGTACTTC
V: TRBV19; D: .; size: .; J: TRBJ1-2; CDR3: CATSRGDIVIYGYTF; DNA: TGTGCCACTTCTCGGGGGGACATCGTCATCTATGGCTACACCTTC
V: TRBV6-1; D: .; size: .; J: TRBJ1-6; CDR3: CASCAGTSNSPLHF; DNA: TGTGCCAGCTGTGCCGGGACTAGTAATTCACCCCTCCACTTT
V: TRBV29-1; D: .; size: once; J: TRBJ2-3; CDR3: CSVGRGAISDTQYF; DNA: TGCAGCGTTGGTCGGGGGGCGATATCAGATACGCAGTATTTT
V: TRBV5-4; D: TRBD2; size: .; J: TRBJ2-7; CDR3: CASSLAGTSATEQYF; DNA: TGTGCCAGCAGCCTGGCCGGGACTAGCGCGACCGAGCAGTACTTC
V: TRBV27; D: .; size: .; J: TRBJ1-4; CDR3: CASRPSRFTGLMGTNEKLFF; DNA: TGTGCCAGCAGACCAAGCCGGTTTACAGGGCTCATGGGGACTAATGAAAAACTGTTTTTT
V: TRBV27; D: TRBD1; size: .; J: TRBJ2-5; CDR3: CASRGQGRETQYF; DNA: TGTGCCAGCAGGGGACAGGGGCGAGAGACCCAGTACTTC
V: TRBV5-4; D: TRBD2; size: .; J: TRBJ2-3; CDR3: CASKTSGRATDTQYF; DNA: TGTGCCAGCAAGACTAGCGGGAGGGCCACAGATACGCAGTATTTT
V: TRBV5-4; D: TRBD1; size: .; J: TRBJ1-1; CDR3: CASSVWTGGTEAFF; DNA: TGTGCCAGCAGCGTTTGGACAGGGGGCACTGAAGCTTTCTTT
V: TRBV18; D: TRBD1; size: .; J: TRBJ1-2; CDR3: CASSPKDRGNGYTF; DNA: TGTGCCAGCTCACCCAAGGACAGGGGGAATGGCTACACCTTC
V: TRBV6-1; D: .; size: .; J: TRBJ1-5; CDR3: CASSEERAGSGQPQHF; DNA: TGTGCCAGCAGTGAAGAGCGAGCAGGGTCGGGTCAGCCCCAGCATTTT
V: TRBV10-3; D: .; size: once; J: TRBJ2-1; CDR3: CAISGTVFPEQFF; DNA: TGTGCCATCAGTGGGACGGTTTTTCCTGAGCAGTTCTTC
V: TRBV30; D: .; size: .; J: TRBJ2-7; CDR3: CAWRVPLSDGLSYEQYF; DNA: TGTGCCTGGAGAGTCCCGCTCTCGGATGGATTGTCCTACGAGCAGTACTTC
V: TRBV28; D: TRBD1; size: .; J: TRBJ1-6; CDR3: CASTPPDRVNSPLHF; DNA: TGTGCCAGCACCCCTCCGGACAGGGTGAATTCACCCCTCCACTTT
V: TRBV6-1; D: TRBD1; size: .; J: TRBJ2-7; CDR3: CASRRTGIDEQYF; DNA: TGTGCCAGCAGGAGGACAGGGATTGACGAGCAGTACTTC
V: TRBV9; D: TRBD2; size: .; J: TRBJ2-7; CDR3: CASSVVAGGLSEQYF; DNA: TGTGCCAGCAGCGTAGTAGCGGGAGGGCTAAGCGAGCAGTACTTC
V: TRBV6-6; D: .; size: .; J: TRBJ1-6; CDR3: CASSQPGVGNSPLHF; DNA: TGTGCCAGCAGTCAACCGGGAGTTGGTAATTCACCCCTCCACTTT
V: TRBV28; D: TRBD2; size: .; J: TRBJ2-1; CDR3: CASSPLAGGTSSYNEQFF; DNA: TGTGCCAGCAGCCCACTAGCGGGAGGTACCAGCTCCTACAATGAGCAGTTCTTC
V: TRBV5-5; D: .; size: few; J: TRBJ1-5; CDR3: CASSLVHRGQPQHF; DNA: TGTGCCAGCAGCTTGGTACATCGTGGTCAGCCCCAGCATTTT
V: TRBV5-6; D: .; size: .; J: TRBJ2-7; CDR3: CASSLAGTPTYEQYF; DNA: TGTGCCAGCAGCTTGGCCGGGACACCTACCTACGAGCAGTACTTC
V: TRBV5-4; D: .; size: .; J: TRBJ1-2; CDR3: CASSSDGIYGYTF; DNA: TGTGCCAGCAGCTCGGACGGAATCTATGGCTACACCTTC
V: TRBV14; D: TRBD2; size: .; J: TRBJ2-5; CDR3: CASSQLYSGTRETQYF; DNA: TGTGCCAGCAGCCAACTATATAGCGGGACTAGGGAGACCCAGTACTTC
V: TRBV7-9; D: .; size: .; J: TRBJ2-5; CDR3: CASSLEWRETQYF; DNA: TGTGCCAGCAGCTTAGAGTGGCGGGAGACCCAGTACTTC
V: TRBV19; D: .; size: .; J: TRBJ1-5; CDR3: CASSIMAVRSNQPQHF; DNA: TGTGCCAGTAGTATAATGGCAGTCAGAAGCAATCAGCCCCAGCATTTT
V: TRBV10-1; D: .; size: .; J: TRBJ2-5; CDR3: CASSDGVGETQYF; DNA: TGCGCCAGCAGTGATGGGGTGGGAGAGACCCAGTACTTC
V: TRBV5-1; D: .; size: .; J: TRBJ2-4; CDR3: CASSQDRLAKNIQYF; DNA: TGCGCCAGCAGCCAGGACAGACTAGCCAAAAACATTCAGTACTTC
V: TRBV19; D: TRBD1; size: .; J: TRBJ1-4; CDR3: CARVTTGAVEKLFF; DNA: TGTGCCAGAGTAACGACAGGGGCGGTTGAAAAACTGTTTTTT
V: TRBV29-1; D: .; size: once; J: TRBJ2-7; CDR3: CSVVLGGLFSPFAYAREQYF; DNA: TGCAGCGTTGTTTTGGGAGGACTATTCTCTCCCTTCGCCTACGCTAGAGAGCAGTACTTC